What follows are 4 T cell receptor beta chains derived from one specimen sequenced in a study of immune characterization of retroperitoneal liposarcoma. TCRdb re-derived calls from the PCR reads in MiXCR, one entry per CDR3 protein. The table lists approximately 11,000 distinct CDR3 sequences, 40% to 55% of them singletons. Sequencing was done on a sample of tumor tissue. These receptor sequences come from a female donor with retroperitoneal liposarcoma.

The rearrangement uses TRBV6-1 and TRBJ2-2; D gene unclear. This CDR3 is 15 amino acids long. Germline loops: CDR1 MNHNS, CDR2 SASEGT. V lost 8 bases and J 6 bases, leaving 19 bases between the germline ends. CDR3 DNA sequence: TGTGCCAGCCGAGTTCGATTCGACGGACCCGGGGAGCTGTTTTTT. This codes for CASRVRFDGPGELFF.

To note about this clonotype: A read error is possible here, since a much larger clone lies one base away. V usage is TRBV6-5 and J usage is TRBJ2-1, with 7 bases fitting TRBD1. Looked up from germline, CDR1 is MNHEY and CDR2 is SVGAGI. This CDR3 contains 16 residues. After removal of 6 bases from V and 13 bases from J, the junction contained 21 bases not matched to a gene. As DNA, the CDR3 is TGTGCCAGCAGAAGGGTAGGACAGGCGGGTAAAGAGACCCAGTTCTTC. The encoded protein is CASRRVGQAGKETQFF.

Comments on this clonotype: A read error is possible here, since a much larger clone lies one base away. This chain joins TRBV6-6 and TRBJ2-1; 7 nucleotides line up with TRBD1. V lost 2 bases to trimming and J lost 10 bases; unmatched junction nucleotides: 17. The CDR3 is made up of 17 amino acids. Germline loops: CDR1 MNHNY, CDR2 SVGAGI (reference sequence). CDR3 protein: CASSYMKDTGTAFEQFF. For the CDR3, the DNA is TGTGCCAGCAGTTACATGAAAGATACCGGGACAGCTTTCGAGCAGTTCTTC.

The chain recombines TRBV6-2 or TRBV6-3 with TRBJ2-5; 7 positions agree with TRBD2. The CDR3 loop spans 15 amino acids. V dropped 5 bases and J dropped 5; count of bases not matched to a gene: 11. Germline V gives CDR1 MNHEY, CDR2 SVGEGT. The CDR3 loop reads CASSGRDAGGETQYF. Written as DNA, the CDR3 is TGTGCCAGCAGTGGGAGGGACGCCGGGGGGGAGACCCAGTACTTC.